This passage covers 30 T cell receptor beta chains from one sample sequenced in a study of T-cell memory formation after mild COVID-19. TCRdb analysed the 5' RACE reads with MiXCR anew, one entry per CDR3 protein. The data hold a few hundred thousand distinct CDR3 sequences, with about 15% observed a single time. The sequencing input was PBMCs or a T cell subset sorted from them (not recorded which). The receptors were gathered from a man between 18 and 35 years old who had mild COVID-19 (a few samples of this study predate the infection). Cell type and time point are not known.

This clonotype was observed a handful of times. The V and J genes are TRBV5-1 and TRBJ2-7, with D unresolved. The length of the CDR3 is 12 residues. The V gene's germline CDR1 is SGHRS and CDR2 YFSETQ. Deletions cut 0 bases from V and 5 bases from J, with 6 bases between. In nucleotides, the CDR3 is TGCGCCAGCAGCTTGGTAGCCCACGAGCAGTACTTC. Protein: CASSLVAHEQYF.

This clonotype appeared a few times. CDR3 in amino acids: CASSFPTDRNTEAFF. CDR3 sequence (DNA): TGTGCCAGCAGCTTCCCTACTGACAGGAACACTGAAGCTTTCTTT. The J gene is TRBJ1-1, the V gene TRBV6-2 or TRBV6-3; a possible D gene is TRBD1 (5 bases). Germline values: CDR1 MNHEY, CDR2 SVGEGT. The ends were cut back, 6 bases at V and 1 base at J, with 15 bases in the middle. The CDR3 has 15 residues.

The V call is TRBV7-6, the J call TRBJ1-3; maybe TRBD1 (5 bases). The CDR3 extends over 15 amino acids. CDR1 is SGHVS and CDR2 is FNYEAQ in the germline V gene. The V end lost 6 bases, the J end lost 4 bases, and 16 bases lay between the germline ends. The CDR3 spells CASSSPGAMGNTIYF. The DNA of the CDR3 is TGTGCCAGCAGTTCTCCCGGGGCCATGGGAAACACCATATATTTT. Full variable domain (rest looked up from reference TRBV7-6 and TRBJ1-3): GAGVSQSPRYKVTKRGQDVALRCDPISGHVSLYWYRQALGQGPEFLTYFNYEAQQDKSGLPNDRFSAERPEGSISTLTIQRTEQRDSAMYRCASSSPGAMGNTIYFGEGSWLTVV.

This clonotype has ten or more counts. V usage is TRBV7-2 and J usage is TRBJ2-3, with TRBD1 matching over 10 bases. The CDR3 loop spans 15 amino acids. The germline CDR1 and CDR2 sequences are SGHTA and FQGNSA. Unmatched junction bases numbered 4, after V lost 0 bases and J lost 7 bases. This chain's CDR3 is CASSLAGTGENTQYF. The CDR3 DNA reads TGTGCCAGCAGCTTAGCTGGGACAGGGGAAAATACGCAGTATTTT.

This chain joins TRBV5-1 and TRBJ2-2; no definite D call. Trimming cost V 0 bases and J 0 bases, with 12 bases left between them. Looked up from germline, CDR1 is SGHRS and CDR2 is YFSETQ. This CDR3 contains 17 residues. The CDR3 loop is CASSLGFGQTNTGELFF. CDR3 bases: TGCGCCAGCAGCTTGGGGTTCGGCCAAACGAACACCGGGGAGCTGTTTTTT.

The CDR3 here is CAISESRWGKLFF. Here the CDR3 DNA reads TGTGCCATCAGTGAGTCGAGATGGGGGAAGCTGTTTTTT. This sequence joins TRBV10-3 and TRBJ2-2; D is perhaps TRBD1 or TRBD2 (5 bases each). The CDR3 runs 13 residues. Trimming cost V 0 bases and J 12 bases, with 11 bases left between them. The germline V gene has CDR1 ENHRY and CDR2 SYGVKD.

This clonotype was observed a handful of times. The CDR3 DNA reads as TGTGCCAGCAGCATCGACCTGACTAGCCGGGATACGCAGTATTTT. Protein product: CASSIDLTSRDTQYF. This chain joins TRBV9 and TRBJ2-3, with TRBD2 identical over 7 bases. The CDR3 extends over 15 amino acids. In germline, CDR1 is SGDLS, CDR2 YYNGEE. Germline trimming cut 4 bases from V and 6 bases from J; bases unmatched to any gene: 11.

The chain combines TRBV5-8 with TRBJ2-1; TRBD1 is a possible D gene (7 bases). In germline, CDR1 is SGHTS, CDR2 YDEGEE. This CDR3 contains 13 residues. V was trimmed by 7 bases and J by 10 bases, leaving 18 bases between them. In nucleotides, the CDR3 is TGTGCCAGCTTAACCGGAGGGGGCGAGGAGCAGTTCTTC. This translates into CASLTGGGEEQFF.

The chain recombines TRBV6-2 or TRBV6-3 with TRBJ2-3; the match to TRBD1 covers 9 bases. The junction had 11 bases not matched to a gene; V was cut back by 8 bases and J by 5 bases. This CDR3 has 15 amino acids. Germline loops: CDR1 MNHEY, CDR2 SVGEGT. In DNA form, the CDR3 reads TGTGCCAGCCGTCCCACCGGGACAGGGCAAGATACGCAGTATTTT. Translating it yields CASRPTGTGQDTQYF.

The chain carries TRBV20-1 and TRBJ1-6; D is unclear. The CDR3 runs 13 residues. Trimming removed 6 bases from V and 4 bases from J, with 10 bases in between. Germline CDR1 and CDR2: DFQATT and SNEGSKA (reference sequence). CDR3 sequence: CSAATEYNSPLHF. The CDR3 bases are TGCAGTGCCGCGACCGAGTATAATTCACCCCTCCACTTT.

The rearrangement links TRBV10-3 to TRBJ2-3; 11 bases align to TRBD2. The CDR3 runs to 15 residues. Germline V gives CDR1 ENHRY, CDR2 SYGVKD. Trimming cost V 8 bases and J 1 base; bases outside gene matches: 5. The CDR3 region is CAIGKTSGGTDTQYF. The DNA of the CDR3 is TGTGCCATCGGGAAGACTAGCGGGGGCACAGATACGCAGTATTTT.

V and J are TRBV12-3 or TRBV12-4 and TRBJ2-7; D may be TRBD2 (5 bases). The V end was cut by 0 bases, the J end by 5 bases, with 8 bases between. This CDR3 is built from 13 residues. The CDR3 DNA is TGTGCCAGCAGTTTAGCGAGGGCTGACGAGCAGTACGTC. Translated: CASSLARADEQYV.

The table lists this clonotype with many counts. The chain is built from TRBV4-1 and TRBJ1-4; D gene uncertain. Germline CDR1 MGHRA, CDR2 YSYEKL. Deletions cut 8 bases from V and 0 bases from J, with 13 bases between. The CDR3 length is 15 residues. CDR3 sequence (DNA): TGCGCCAGCGCGGACGCGGGATCAACTAATGAAAAACTGTTTTTT. Translated, it gives CASADAGSTNEKLFF.

There are a few counts of this clonotype. CDR3 DNA sequence: TGCGCCAGCAGCCTCCAGGACAGGAGCACCGGGGAGCTGTTTTTT. Its protein product is CASSLQDRSTGELFF. The chain employs TRBV5-1 and TRBJ2-2; 7 bases are a match to TRBD1. Germline assignment: CDR1 SGHRS and CDR2 YFSETQ. Losses at the gene ends were 4 bases for V and 4 bases for J; bases not matched to a gene: 7. This CDR3 has 15 amino acids. The full variable domain, in which reference TRBV5-1 and TRBJ2-2 provide the parts outside the CDR3, is KAGVTQTPRYLIKTRGQQVTLSCSPISGHRSVSWYQQTPGQGLQFLFEYFSETQRNKGNFPGRFSGRQFSNSRSEMNVSTLELGDSALYLCASSLQDRSTGELFFGEGSRLTVL.

This chain joins TRBV5-4 and TRBJ1-1, with D possibly TRBD1 on 6 matching bases. The CDR3 totals 12 residues. The germline V gene has CDR1 SGHNT and CDR2 YYREEE (reference sequence). V was clipped by 5 bases and J by 8 bases, with 13 bases between them. CDR3 loop: CASRIQGEEAFF. The CDR3 nucleotides read TGTGCCAGCAGAATACAGGGCGAAGAAGCTTTCTTT.

This clonotype was observed a handful of times. This chain connects TRBV6-5 to TRBJ1-4; tentatively, D is TRBD1 (5 bases). From germline, CDR1 is MNHEY and CDR2 SVGAGI. The V gene lost 5 bases and the J gene lost 0 bases, with 13 bases spanning the gap. The CDR3 has 16 amino acids. CDR3: CASSRRDPATNEKLFF. As DNA, the CDR3 is TGTGCCAGCAGTCGGCGGGACCCGGCAACTAATGAAAAACTGTTTTTT.

The rearrangement uses TRBV4-1 and TRBJ1-1; 8 bases are a match to TRBD1. Germline CDR1 and CDR2: MGHRA and YSYEKL. With V trimmed by 3 bases and J by 8 bases, 2 bases remained unmatched. CDR3 length: 12 amino acids. This CDR3 reads CASSHRDREAFF. The DNA for the CDR3 is TGCGCCAGCAGCCATAGGGACAGGGAAGCTTTCTTT.

V usage is TRBV28 and J usage is TRBJ1-5; D might be TRBD1 (5 bases). The CDR3 has 17 amino acids. The V gene lost 2 bases and the J gene lost 2 bases, with 16 bases spanning the gap. Germline CDR1 is MDHEN and CDR2 is SYDVKM. CDR3 bases: TGTGCCAGCAGTTTAAGCAGGATGGGGGTGGGCAATCAGCCCCAGCATTTT. Translating it yields CASSLSRMGVGNQPQHF.

This chain uses TRBV3-1 with TRBJ1-1, with D possibly TRBD1 on 5 matching bases. Germline loops: CDR1 LGHDT, CDR2 YNNKEL (reference sequence). CDR3 length: 12 residues. V was cut by 3 bases and J by 11 bases, with 13 bases left in between. Here the CDR3 reads CASSQRDLGAFF. Written as DNA, the CDR3 is TGTGCCAGCAGCCAGCGGGACCTGGGGGCTTTCTTT.

The rearrangement uses TRBV10-3 and TRBJ2-3; 9 nucleotides agree with TRBD1. The CDR3 sequence is 16 residues long. CDR1 is ENHRY, CDR2 SYGVKD, per germline. Trimming cost V 2 bases and J 3 bases; bases outside gene matches: 6. Here the CDR3 reads CAISEGDRDGTDTQYF. The CDR3 nucleotides are TGTGCCATCAGTGAGGGGGACAGGGATGGGACAGATACGCAGTATTTT.

The table lists this clonotype with a few counts. The genes are TRBV10-3 and TRBJ2-3; the match to TRBD1 covers 7 bases. Germline CDR1 reads ENHRY; CDR2 reads SYGVKD. V lost 6 bases to trimming and J lost 5 bases; unmatched junction nucleotides: 14. This CDR3 is 16 amino acids long. The DNA for the CDR3 is TGTGCCATCAGCACCGGGACAGTTAGTCCCCAAGATACGCAGTATTTT. Translation: CAISTGTVSPQDTQYF.

V is TRBV7-9 and J is TRBJ2-3; D possibly corresponds to TRBD2 (6 bases). This CDR3 has 14 residues. V lost 11 bases and J 5 bases, leaving 20 bases between the germline ends. Germline CDR1 is SEHNR and CDR2 is FQNEAQ (reference sequence). The CDR3, as DNA: TGTGCCGGCACCTCAGGGTTGGGGGGAGATACGCAGTATTTT. Protein product: CAGTSGLGGDTQYF.

This clonotype was recorded many times. This chain uses TRBV5-5 with TRBJ2-4; no reliable D call. Germline loops: CDR1 SGHKS, CDR2 YYEKEE (reference sequence). The CDR3 has 15 residues. Between the trimmed V and J ends, which lost 5 bases and 0 bases, there was a span of 12 bases. The CDR3 DNA is TGTGCCAGCAGGCGAGAGACACTAGCCAAAAACATTCAGTACTTC. It is translated as CASRRETLAKNIQYF.

This clonotype has a handful of counts. The chain carries TRBV7-9 and TRBJ2-3; TRBD1 is a possible D gene (5 bases). V dropped 7 bases and J dropped 2 bases, with 13 bases sitting between them. Germline CDR1 SEHNR, CDR2 FQNEAQ (reference sequence). The CDR3 extends over 14 amino acids. In nucleotides, the CDR3 is TGTGCCAGCACTCCCCAGGGCCTCACAGATACGCAGTATTTT. As protein: CASTPQGLTDTQYF.

This chain connects TRBV9 to TRBJ2-1; D gene unclear. The CDR3 is made up of 17 amino acids. V lost 1 base to trimming and J lost 10 bases, with 24 bases between them. The germline CDR1 and CDR2 sequences are SGDLS and YYNGEE. The CDR3 loop reads CASSVSGRAASPTEQFF. The DNA of the CDR3 is TGTGCCAGCAGCGTATCGGGTAGGGCGGCTTCGCCAACCGAGCAGTTCTTC.

CDR3 nucleotides: TGTGCCTGGAGCACAGGCTACGAGCAGTACTTC. This translates into CAWSTGYEQYF. This chain joins TRBV30 and TRBJ2-7; maybe TRBD1 (5 bases). CDR1 GTSNPN and CDR2 SVGIG come from the germline V gene (reference sequence). Trimming pared 3 bases from V and 3 bases from J, leaving 6 bases between. This CDR3 has 11 amino acids.

This clonotype was counted many times. This chain connects TRBV7-2 to TRBJ2-5; D possibly uses TRBD1 or TRBD2 (5 bases each). The V end was cut by 5 bases, the J end by 4 bases, with 14 bases between. The CDR3 loop spans 14 amino acids. In germline, CDR1 is SGHTA, CDR2 FQGNSA. CDR3 bases: TGTGCCAGCAGCAAAGCCAGGGCGGGAGAGACCCAGTACTTC. It specifies CASSKARAGETQYF.

This sequence joins TRBV10-3 and TRBJ1-5; possibly TRBD1 for D (6 bases). This CDR3 contains 16 residues. V lost 0 bases and J lost 1, with 10 bases in between. Germline V gives CDR1 ENHRY, CDR2 SYGVKD. CDR3 region: CAISESGHVSNQPQHF. CDR3 sequence (DNA): TGTGCCATCAGTGAGTCGGGACACGTAAGCAATCAGCCCCAGCATTTT.

J is TRBJ1-2 and V is TRBV29-1, with D hard to call. The CDR3 totals 13 residues. Trimming removed 4 bases from V and 5 bases from J, with 14 bases in between. Germline CDR1 is SQVTM and CDR2 is ANQGSEA. The CDR3 is CSVGLTEPYGYTF. CDR3 DNA sequence: TGCAGCGTTGGATTAACCGAGCCGTATGGCTACACCTTC.

The V gene is TRBV6-2 or TRBV6-3, the J gene TRBJ1-2; possibly TRBD1 for D (5 bases). Germline CDR1 and CDR2: MNHEY and SVGEGT. V was cut by 6 bases and J by 4 bases, with 12 bases left in between. The CDR3 has 13 amino acids. The CDR3 bases are TGTGCCAGCAGCTCCAGGGTTCTCTATGGCTACACCTTC. It is translated as CASSSRVLYGYTF.